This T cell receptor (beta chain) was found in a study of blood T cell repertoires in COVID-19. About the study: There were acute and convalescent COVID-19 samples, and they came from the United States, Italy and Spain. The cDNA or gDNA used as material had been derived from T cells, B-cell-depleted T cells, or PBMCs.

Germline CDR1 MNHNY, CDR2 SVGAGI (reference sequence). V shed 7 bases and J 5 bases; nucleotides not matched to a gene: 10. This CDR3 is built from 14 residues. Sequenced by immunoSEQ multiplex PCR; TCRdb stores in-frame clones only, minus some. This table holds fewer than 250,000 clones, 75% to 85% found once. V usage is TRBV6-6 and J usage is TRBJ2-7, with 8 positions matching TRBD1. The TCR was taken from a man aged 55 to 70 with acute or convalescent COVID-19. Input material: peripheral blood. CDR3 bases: TGTGCCAGCAACCCCGGACAGGGCCTTCACGAGCAGTACTTC. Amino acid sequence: CASNPGQGLHEQYF.